This T cell receptor (beta chain) was found in a study of T-cell memory formation after mild COVID-19. At the level of the study: TCR clusters showed largely donor specificity.

Of note for this clonotype: Its matching antigen is unknown.

The CDR3 contains 18 residues. Trimming shortened V by 4 bases and J by 6 bases, and 24 bases separated the two germline ends. The V gene's germline CDR1 is MNHEY and CDR2 SMNVEV (reference sequence). Study-level findings and limits: CD4+ contracting clones were mainly CM and EM; CD8+ ones, EMRA. Several responding clones turned up in pre-infection memory, indicating that cross-reactive memory may have taken part.

Constant-segment-primed 5'RACE gave TCR alpha and TCR beta cDNA libraries with sample barcodes and UMIs. MiXCR, applied by TCRdb to the 5' RACE reads, yields one record per CDR3 protein. This table holds around 200,000 distinct CDR3 sequences, around 30% found once. The sequenced sample was PBMCs or a T cell subset sorted from them (not recorded which). This TCR was recovered from an adult woman who had mild COVID-19 (a few samples of this study predate the infection). Cell type and time point are not known. This rearrangement joins TRBV27 to TRBJ2-2; D is perhaps TRBD1 (6 bases). DNA for the CDR3: TGTGCCAGCAGTTCTCGACAGGAGGTCCGCCTGGGAGCCGGGGAGCTGTTTTTT. This gives the protein CASSSRQEVRLGAGELFF.